This TCR beta chain was sequenced during a study of OX40 agonist ivuxolimab in advanced cancers. Study at large: A diagnosis of hepatocellular carcinoma, melanoma, renal cell or head and neck cancer was present in dose-escalation patients.

Regarding the study as a whole: Researchers did not determine the expanded peripheral T cells' antigen specificity. Averaging showed that CD8+ T cells had more expanded clones than CD4+ did.

This clone was recorded once. Its antigen remains unknown. Per germline, CDR1 SEHNR and CDR2 FQNEAQ (reference sequence). The CDR3 totals 13 residues. V gave up 10 bases and J gave up 5 bases, with 17 bases separating them. Sequencing was performed with immunoSEQ multiplex PCR; in TCRdb, only in-frame clones are kept and a portion is missing. Of 50,000 to 65,000 clones in the sample, around 90% are singletons; the top ten hold over 3%. The sequencing here drew on CD4+ or CD8+ T cells sorted from blood, taken in a trial of the OX40 agonist ivuxolimab. The chain is built from TRBV7-9 and TRBJ2-5; possibly TRBD1 or TRBD2 for D (5 bases each). The receptor comes from an adult with an advanced solid tumor such as melanoma, head and neck, liver or kidney cancer. CDR3 bases: TGTGCCACCGACCGGGACCAAGGGGAGACCCAGTACTTC. The encoded protein is CATDRDQGETQYF.